This is a list of T cell receptor beta chains from one sample in a study of T cells after yellow fever vaccination. TCRdb recomputed calls from the 5' RACE reads with MiXCR, one row per CDR3 protein. The data hold 400,000 to 650,000 distinct CDR3 sequences, with roughly a fifth observed a single time. This sample comprised PBMCs, obtained about 21 days after the first yellow fever vaccination. The source is a young man who received the YFV17D yellow fever vaccine. CDR3s include the opening cysteine and the closing phenylalanine or tryptophan. The D gene is left open where the match is weak. For some rows the clone size is stated as once, few or many, or as a class when expanded; others skip it.

clone_size j_call d_call v_call cdr3_nt cdr3_aa
many TRBJ2-1 NA TRBV7-9 TGTGCCAGCAGCCCCGGACAGTCCTTACACAATGAGCAGTTCTTC CASSPGQSLHNEQFF
NA TRBJ2-2 TRBD2 TRBV24-1 TGTGCCACCAGTGCCCCCGGGACTATCATCGGCGGGGAGCTGTTTTTT CATSAPGTIIGGELFF
once TRBJ1-2 TRBD1 TRBV20-1 TGCAGTGCTAGGTCCTCGGACAGGGACTATGGCTACACCTTC CSARSSDRDYGYTF
NA TRBJ2-1 NA TRBV28 TGTGCCAGCAGTTTCTCTCCTGGGTTGGAGCAGTTCTTC CASSFSPGLEQFF
NA TRBJ2-6 NA TRBV9 TGTGCCAGCAGACGGGGTACCAGGAACTCTGGGGCCAACGTCCTGACTTTC CASRRGTRNSGANVLTF
NA TRBJ2-3 TRBD1 TRBV4-3 TGCGCCAGCAGCCATAGACAGGGGCAGGCAGATACGCAGTATTTT CASSHRQGQADTQYF
NA TRBJ1-3 NA TRBV5-1 TGCGCCAGCAGCTTGGACGCGTGGGATCTCTCTGGAAACACCATATATTTT CASSLDAWDLSGNTIYF
NA TRBJ1-5 NA TRBV11-2 TGTGCCAGCAGCTTAGGCAAGGGGAGCAATCAGCCCCAGCATTTT CASSLGKGSNQPQHF
NA TRBJ2-3 TRBD2 TRBV3-1 TGTGCCAGCAGCCAGCTGAGACTAGCGGGGACAGATACGCAGTATTTT CASSQLRLAGTDTQYF
NA TRBJ2-2 NA TRBV27 TGTGCCAGCAGTAACCGTCGGGGTGCCGGGGAGCTGTTTTTT CASSNRRGAGELFF